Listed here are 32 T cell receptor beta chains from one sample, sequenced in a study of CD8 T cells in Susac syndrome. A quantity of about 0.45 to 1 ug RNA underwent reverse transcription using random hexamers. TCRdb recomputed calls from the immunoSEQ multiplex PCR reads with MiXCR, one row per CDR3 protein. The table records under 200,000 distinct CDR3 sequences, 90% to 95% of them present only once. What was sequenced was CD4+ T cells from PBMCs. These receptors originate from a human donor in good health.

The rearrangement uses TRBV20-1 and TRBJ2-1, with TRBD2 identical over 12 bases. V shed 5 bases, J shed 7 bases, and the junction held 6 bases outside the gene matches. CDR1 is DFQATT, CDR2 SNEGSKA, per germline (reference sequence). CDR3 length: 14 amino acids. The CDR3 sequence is CSAPTSGGFNEQFF. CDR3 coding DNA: TGCAGTGCTCCAACTAGCGGGGGGTTTAATGAGCAGTTCTTC.

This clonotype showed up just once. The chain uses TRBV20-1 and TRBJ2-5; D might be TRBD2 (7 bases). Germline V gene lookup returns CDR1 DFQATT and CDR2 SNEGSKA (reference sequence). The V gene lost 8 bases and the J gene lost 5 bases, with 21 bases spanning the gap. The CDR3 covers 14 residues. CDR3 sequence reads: CSPKGGGDYETQYF. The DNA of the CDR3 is TGCAGTCCCAAAGGAGGGGGGGACTATGAGACCCAGTACTTC.

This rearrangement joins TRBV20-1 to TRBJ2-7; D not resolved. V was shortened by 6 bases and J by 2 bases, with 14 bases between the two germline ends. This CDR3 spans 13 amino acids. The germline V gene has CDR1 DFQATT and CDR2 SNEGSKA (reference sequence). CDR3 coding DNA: TGCAGTGCCTCATTTGACCGGGCCTACGAGCAGTACGTC. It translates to CSASFDRAYEQYV.

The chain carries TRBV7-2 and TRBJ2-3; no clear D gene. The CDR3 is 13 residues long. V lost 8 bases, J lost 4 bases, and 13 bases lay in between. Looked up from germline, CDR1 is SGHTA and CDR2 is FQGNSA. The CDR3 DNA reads TGTGCCAGCTCGTCGGCAGGCCCAGATACGCAGTATTTT. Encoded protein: CASSSAGPDTQYF.

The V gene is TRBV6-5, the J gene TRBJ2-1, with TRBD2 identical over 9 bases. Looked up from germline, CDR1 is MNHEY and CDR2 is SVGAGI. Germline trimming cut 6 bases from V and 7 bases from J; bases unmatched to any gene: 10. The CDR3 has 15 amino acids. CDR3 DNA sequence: TGTGCCAGCAGGGATATAGCGGGGGCGGGTAATGAGCAGTTCTTC. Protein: CASRDIAGAGNEQFF.

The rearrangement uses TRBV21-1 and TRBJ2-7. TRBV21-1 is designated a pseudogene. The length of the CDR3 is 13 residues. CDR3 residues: CASSSSGSREQYF. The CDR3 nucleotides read TGTGCCAGCAGCAGTTCGGGTTCTCGAGAGCAGTACTTC.

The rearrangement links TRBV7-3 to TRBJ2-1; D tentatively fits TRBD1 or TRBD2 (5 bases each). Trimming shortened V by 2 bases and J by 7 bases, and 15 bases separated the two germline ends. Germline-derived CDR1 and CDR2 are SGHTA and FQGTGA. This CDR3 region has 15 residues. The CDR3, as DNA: TGTGCCAGCAGCTTAGGTCTGGGGGTGGGAAATGAGCAGTTCTTC. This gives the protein CASSLGLGVGNEQFF.

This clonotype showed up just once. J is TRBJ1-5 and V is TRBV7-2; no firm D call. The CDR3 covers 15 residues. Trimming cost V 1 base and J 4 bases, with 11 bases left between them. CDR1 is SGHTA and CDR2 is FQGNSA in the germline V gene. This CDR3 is CASSLGAGLNQPQHF. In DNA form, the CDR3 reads TGTGCCAGCAGCTTAGGAGCCGGGCTGAATCAGCCCCAGCATTTT.

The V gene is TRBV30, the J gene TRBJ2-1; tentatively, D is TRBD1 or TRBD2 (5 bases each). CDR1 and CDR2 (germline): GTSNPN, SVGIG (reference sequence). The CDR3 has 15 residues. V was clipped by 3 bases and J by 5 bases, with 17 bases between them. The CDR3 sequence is CAWSYLGEFDNEQFF. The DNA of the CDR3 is TGTGCCTGGAGCTACTTGGGGGAGTTCGACAATGAGCAGTTCTTC.

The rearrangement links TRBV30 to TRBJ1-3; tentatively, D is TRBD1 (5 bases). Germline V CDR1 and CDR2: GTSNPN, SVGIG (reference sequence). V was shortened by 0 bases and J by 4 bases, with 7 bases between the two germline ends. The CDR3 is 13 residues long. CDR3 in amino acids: CAWSVPGGNTIYF. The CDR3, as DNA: TGTGCCTGGAGTGTACCAGGGGGAAACACCATATATTTT.

The CDR3 here is CASSQGSGRGYTF. CDR3 bases: TGTGCCAGCAGCCAAGGATCCGGACGTGGCTACACCTTC. The rearrangement links TRBV3-1 to TRBJ1-2; no firm D call. Trimming left V 1 base short and J 7 bases short, with 10 bases between. The CDR3 sequence is 13 residues long. CDR1 is LGHDT and CDR2 is YNNKEL in the germline V gene (reference sequence).

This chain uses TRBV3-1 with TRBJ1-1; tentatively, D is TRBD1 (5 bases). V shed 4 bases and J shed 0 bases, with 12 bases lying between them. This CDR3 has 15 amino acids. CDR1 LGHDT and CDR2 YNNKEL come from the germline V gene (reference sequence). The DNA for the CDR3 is TGTGCCAGCAGCCGGGACGTATGGATGAACACTGAAGCTTTCTTT. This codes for CASSRDVWMNTEAFF.

As DNA, the CDR3 is TGCAGTGCTAGGGGACTAGTTCTCGTAGAGACCCAGTACTTC. This translates into CSARGLVLVETQYF. The V call is TRBV20-1, the J call TRBJ2-5; 8 nucleotides match TRBD2. After removal of 3 bases from V and 4 bases from J, the junction contained 7 bases not matched to a gene. The CDR3 has 14 residues. CDR1 is DFQATT, CDR2 SNEGSKA, per germline (reference sequence).

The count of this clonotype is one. The CDR3 sequence: CASSFRGTVGQPQHF. The CDR3 nucleotides read TGTGCCAGCAGTTTCCGAGGGACGGTGGGGCAGCCCCAGCATTTT. The chain uses TRBV28 and TRBJ1-5, with D possibly being TRBD1 (5 bases). Germline lookup yields CDR1 MDHEN and CDR2 SYDVKM. V was clipped by 3 bases and J by 7 bases, with 16 bases between them. The CDR3 contains 15 residues. Full variable domain (rest looked up from reference TRBV28 and TRBJ1-5): DVKVTQSSRYLVKRTGEKVFLECVQDMDHENMFWYRQDPGLGLRLIYFSYDVKMKEKGDIPEGYSVSREKKERFSLILESASTNQTSMYLCASSFRGTVGQPQHFGDGTRLSIL.

CDR3 bases: TGTGCCAGCCAAGAGGGAGTTGAGCAGTTCTTC. Translating it yields CASQEGVEQFF. V gene TRBV7-9 combines with J gene TRBJ2-1; a weak D match, TRBD2 (5 bases). The CDR3 is made up of 11 amino acids. The germline V gene has CDR1 SEHNR and CDR2 FQNEAQ (reference sequence). V lost 8 bases and J 9 bases, leaving 11 bases between the germline ends.

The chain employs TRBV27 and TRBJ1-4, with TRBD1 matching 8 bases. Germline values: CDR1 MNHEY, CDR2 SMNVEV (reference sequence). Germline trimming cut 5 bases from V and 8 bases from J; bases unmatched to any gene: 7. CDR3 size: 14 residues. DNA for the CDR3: TGTGCCAGCAGTAGACAGGGGCGTTTAGAAAAACTGTTTTTT. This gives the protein CASSRQGRLEKLFF. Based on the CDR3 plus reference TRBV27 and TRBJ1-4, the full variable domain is EAQVTQNPRYLITVTGKKLTVTCSQNMNHEYMSWYRQDPGLGLRQIYYSMNVEVTDKGDVPEGYKVSRKEKRNFPLILESPSPNQTSLYFCASSRQGRLEKLFFGSGTQLSVL.

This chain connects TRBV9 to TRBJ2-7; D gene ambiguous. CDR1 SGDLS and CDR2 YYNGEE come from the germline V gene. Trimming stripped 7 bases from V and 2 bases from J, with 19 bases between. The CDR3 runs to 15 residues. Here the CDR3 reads CASSPDGASAYEQYF. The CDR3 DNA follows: TGTGCCAGCTCCCCGGATGGAGCATCCGCCTACGAGCAGTACTTC.

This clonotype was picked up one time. The CDR3 nucleotides read TGTGCCAGCAGCTTGGGACTAGCGGGAGGAAATACGCAGTATTTT. This codes for CASSLGLAGGNTQYF. This sequence joins TRBV12-3 or TRBV12-4 and TRBJ2-3; 15 bases agree with TRBD2. Trimming removed 6 bases from V and 7 bases from J; junction bases left unmatched: 5. This CDR3 contains 15 residues.

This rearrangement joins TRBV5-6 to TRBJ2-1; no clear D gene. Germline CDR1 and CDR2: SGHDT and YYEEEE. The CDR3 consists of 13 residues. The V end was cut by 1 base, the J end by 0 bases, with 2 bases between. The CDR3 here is CASSLNSYNEQFF. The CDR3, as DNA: TGTGCCAGCAGCTTGAACTCCTACAATGAGCAGTTCTTC. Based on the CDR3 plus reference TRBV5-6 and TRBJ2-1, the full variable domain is DAGVTQSPTHLIKTRGQQVTLRCSPKSGHDTVSWYQQALGQGPQFIFQYYEEEERQRGNFPDRFSGHQFPNYSSELNVNALLLGDSALYLCASSLNSYNEQFFGPGTRLTVL.

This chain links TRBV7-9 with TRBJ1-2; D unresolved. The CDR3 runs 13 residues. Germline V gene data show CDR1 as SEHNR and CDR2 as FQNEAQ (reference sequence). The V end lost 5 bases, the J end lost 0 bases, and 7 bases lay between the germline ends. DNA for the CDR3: TGTGCCAGCAGCGTTGAAGCTAACTATGGCTACACCTTC. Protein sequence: CASSVEANYGYTF.

In nucleotides, the CDR3 is TGTGCCAGCAGCTCGACAGGGGGCCCTCTCGATTTTCGCTACACCTTC. Translating gives CASSSTGGPLDFRYTF. The chain recombines TRBV7-9 with TRBJ1-2; 10 bases match TRBD1. J lost 9 bases, V lost 4 bases, and 14 bases had no gene match. The V gene's germline CDR1 is SEHNR and CDR2 FQNEAQ (reference sequence). This CDR3 spans 16 amino acids.

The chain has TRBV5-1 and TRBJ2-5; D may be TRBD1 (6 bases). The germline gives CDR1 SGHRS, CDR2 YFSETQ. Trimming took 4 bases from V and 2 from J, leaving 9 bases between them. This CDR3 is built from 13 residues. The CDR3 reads CASSGQGQETQYF. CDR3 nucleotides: TGCGCCAGCAGCGGGCAGGGGCAAGAGACCCAGTACTTC.

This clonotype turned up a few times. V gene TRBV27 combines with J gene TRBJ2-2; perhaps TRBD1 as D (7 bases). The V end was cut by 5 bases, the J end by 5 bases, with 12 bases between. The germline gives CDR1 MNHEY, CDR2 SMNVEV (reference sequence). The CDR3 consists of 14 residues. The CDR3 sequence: CASSTQGGTGELFF. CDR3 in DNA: TGTGCCAGCAGTACCCAGGGGGGAACCGGGGAGCTGTTTTTT.

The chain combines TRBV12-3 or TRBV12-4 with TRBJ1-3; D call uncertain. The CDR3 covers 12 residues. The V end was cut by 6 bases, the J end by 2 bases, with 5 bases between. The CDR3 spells CASRSPGNTIYF. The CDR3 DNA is TGTGCCAGCAGGTCCCCTGGAAACACCATATATTTT.

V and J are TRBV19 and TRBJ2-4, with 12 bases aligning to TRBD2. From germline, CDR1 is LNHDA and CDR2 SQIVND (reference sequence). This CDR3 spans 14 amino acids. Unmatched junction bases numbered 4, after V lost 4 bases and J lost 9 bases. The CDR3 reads CASSTTSGRSIQYF. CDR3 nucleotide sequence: TGTGCCAGTAGTACTACTAGCGGGAGGAGCATTCAGTACTTC.

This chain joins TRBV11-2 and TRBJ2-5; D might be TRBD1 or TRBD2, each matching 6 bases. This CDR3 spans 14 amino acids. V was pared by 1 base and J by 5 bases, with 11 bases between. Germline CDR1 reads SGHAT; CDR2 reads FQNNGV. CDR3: CASSLGWRGETQYF. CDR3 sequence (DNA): TGTGCCAGCAGCTTAGGGTGGAGGGGGGAGACCCAGTACTTC.

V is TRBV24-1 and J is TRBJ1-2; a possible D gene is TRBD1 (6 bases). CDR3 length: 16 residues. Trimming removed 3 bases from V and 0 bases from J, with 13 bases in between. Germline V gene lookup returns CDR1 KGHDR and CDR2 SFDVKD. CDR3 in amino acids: CATSDDRTTANYGYTF. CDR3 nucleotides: TGTGCCACCAGTGATGACAGGACGACAGCTAACTATGGCTACACCTTC.

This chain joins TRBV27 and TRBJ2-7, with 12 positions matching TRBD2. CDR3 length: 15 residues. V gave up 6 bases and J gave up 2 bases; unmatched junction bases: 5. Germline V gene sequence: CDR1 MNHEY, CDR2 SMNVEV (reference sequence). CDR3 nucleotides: TGTGCCAGCAGCCCCTCTAGCGGGAGGGCCTACGAGCAGTACGTC. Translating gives CASSPSSGRAYEQYV.

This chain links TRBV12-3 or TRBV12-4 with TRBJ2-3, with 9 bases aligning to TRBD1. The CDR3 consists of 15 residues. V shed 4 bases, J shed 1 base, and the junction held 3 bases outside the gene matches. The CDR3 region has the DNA TGTGCCAGCAGTTGGGACAGGGCTGGCACAGATACGCAGTATTTT. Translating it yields CASSWDRAGTDTQYF.

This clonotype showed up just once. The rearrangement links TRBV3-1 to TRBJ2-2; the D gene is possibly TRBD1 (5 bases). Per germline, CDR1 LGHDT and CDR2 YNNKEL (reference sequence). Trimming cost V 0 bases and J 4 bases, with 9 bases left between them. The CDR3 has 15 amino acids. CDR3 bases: TGTGCCAGCAGCCAAGATGGGGCCACCACCGGGGAGCTGTTTTTT. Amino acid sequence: CASSQDGATTGELFF.

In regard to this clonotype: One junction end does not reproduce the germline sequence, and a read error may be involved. This CDR3 reads CSAFKGSSYNSPLHF. The DNA of the CDR3 is TGCAGTGCTTTTAAGGGTAGCTCCTATAATTCACCCCTCCATTTT. The chain carries TRBV20-1 and TRBJ1-6; no clear D. The CDR3 loop spans 15 amino acids. Germline-derived CDR1 and CDR2 are DFQATT and SNEGSKA (reference sequence).

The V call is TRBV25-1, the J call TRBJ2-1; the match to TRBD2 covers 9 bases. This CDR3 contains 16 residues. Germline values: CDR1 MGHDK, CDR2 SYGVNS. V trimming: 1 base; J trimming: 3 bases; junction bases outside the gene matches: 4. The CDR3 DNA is TGTGCCAGCAGTGAATTGCTTAGCGGGAGCTACAATGAGCAGTTCTTC. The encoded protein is CASSELLSGSYNEQFF. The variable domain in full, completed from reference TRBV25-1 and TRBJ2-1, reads EADIYQTPRYLVIGTGKKITLECSQTMGHDKMYWYQQDPGMELHLIHYSYGVNSTEKGDLSSESTVSRIRTEHFPLTLESARPSHTSQYLCASSELLSGSYNEQFFGPGTRLTVL.